The clone carrying this TCR beta chain has more than one count but fewer than ten. As yet, its antigen is unknown. Using its own MiXCR run on the 5' RACE reads, TCRdb lists one record per CDR3 protein. Of 100,000 to 150,000 distinct CDR3 sequences listed, around a sixth were seen once; the top ten hold around 13%. J was trimmed by 4 bases and V by 2 bases; bases with no gene match: 4. Germline CDR1 reads SGHAT; CDR2 reads FQNNGV. CDR3 size: 14 residues. This entry comes from a study of T-cell memory formation after mild COVID-19. Study findings and constraints: Clones that shrank (day 15 to 85) were balanced CD4/CD8, whereas later expanders leaned CD4+.

This TCR came from an adult woman who had mild COVID-19 (a few samples of this study predate the infection). Cell type and time point are not known. The V gene is TRBV11-2, the J gene TRBJ1-2; 7 nucleotides line up with TRBD1. The sample comprised PBMCs or a T cell subset sorted from them (not recorded which). The chain's CDR3 is CASSLYSGGYGYTF. The CDR3 region has the DNA TGTGCCAGCAGCTTATATTCAGGGGGCTATGGCTACACCTTC.